The 20 T cell receptor beta chains below were found in one sample sequenced in a study of Ad26.COV2.S vaccination and SARS-CoV-2 variants. Libraries were prepared by immunoSEQ multiplex PCR; TCRdb keeps only in-frame clonotypes and omits some of them. The table shows about 350,000 clones, with under 95% occurring only once. The starting material was peripheral blood, obtained after recovery from COVID-19. All receptors derive from a human donor who had recovered from COVID-19.

The chain joins TRBV5-1 to TRBJ2-7, with D perhaps TRBD1 (6 bases). Germline CDR1 SGHRS, CDR2 YFSETQ. Trimming took 4 bases from V and 0 from J, leaving 11 bases between them. The CDR3 consists of 14 residues. The CDR3 is CASSARDNSYEQYF. CDR3 coding DNA: TGCGCCAGCAGCGCCCGGGACAACTCCTACGAGCAGTACTTC.

The rearrangement joins TRBV7-6 to TRBJ2-3; 7 bases are a match to TRBD1. Germline CDR1 reads SGHVS; CDR2 reads FNYEAQ. The CDR3 runs 15 residues. V lost 1 base and J lost 8; bases outside the gene matches: 9. As DNA, the CDR3 is TGTGCCAGCAGCTTAGAAGGGGGCAGGTTTACTACGCAGTATTTT. It encodes CASSLEGGRFTTQYF.

The chain combines TRBV6-1 with TRBJ1-3, with D unresolved. V was clipped by 2 bases and J by 0 bases, with 8 bases between them. Germline V gene sequence: CDR1 MNHNS, CDR2 SASEGT. This CDR3 has 15 amino acids. This CDR3 is CASSELESSGNTIYF. Here the CDR3 DNA reads TGTGCCAGCAGTGAACTGGAAAGCTCTGGAAACACCATATATTTT.

As concerns this clone: Its ends do not fully match the called genes, so a read error is possible. This rearrangement joins TRBV5-1 to TRBJ2-5; the match to TRBD2 covers 8 bases. The CDR3 totals 15 residues. From germline, CDR1 is SGHRS and CDR2 YFSETQ. The CDR3 here is CAGSRPGLEQETQYF. The CDR3 DNA is TGCGCCGGCAGCCGTCCGGGACTAGAACAAGAGACCCAGTACTTC.

CDR3 loop: CASSLGWESRIQYF. In DNA form, the CDR3 reads TGTGCCAGCAGCTTAGGCTGGGAGAGCCGCATTCAGTACTTC. The chain carries TRBV7-2 and TRBJ2-4, with D maybe TRBD2 (5 bases). The CDR3 has 14 residues. Between the trimmed V and J ends, which lost 1 base and 9 bases, there was a span of 13 bases. The germline CDR1 and CDR2 sequences are SGHTA and FQGNSA. The full variable domain, its missing parts supplied by reference TRBV7-2 and TRBJ2-4, is GAGVSQSPSNKVTEKGKDVELRCDPISGHTALYWYRQSLGQGLEFLIYFQGNSAPDKSGLPSDRFSAERTGGSVSTLTIQRTQQEDSAVYLCASSLGWESRIQYFGAGTRLSVL.

In this sample, this clone turned up once. The chain has TRBV12-5 and TRBJ1-1; D ambiguous. V gave up 0 bases and J gave up 6 bases, with 17 bases separating them. Per the germline V gene, CDR1 is LGHNT and CDR2 is FRNRAP. The CDR3 covers 16 residues. As DNA, the CDR3 is TGTGCTAGTGGTTTGGTACTAGGAAGGGAGTGGGCTGAAGCTTTCTTT. It encodes CASGLVLGREWAEAFF.

The V call is TRBV9, the J call TRBJ1-2; a weak D match, TRBD1 (5 bases). Germline V gene sequence: CDR1 SGDLS, CDR2 YYNGEE. Deletions cut 4 bases from V and 3 bases from J, with 13 bases between. The CDR3 runs 14 residues. CDR3 DNA sequence: TGTGCCAGCAGCCTCCTTGGAGGGGACTATGGCTACACCTTC. It encodes CASSLLGGDYGYTF.

The J gene is TRBJ1-5, the V gene TRBV2, with a weak D call TRBD1 (6 bases). This CDR3 is built from 16 residues. From germline, CDR1 is SNHLY and CDR2 FYNNEI. The germline V and J ends were trimmed by 3 bases and 3 bases, with 15 bases remaining between them. This CDR3 is CASSDWVRGNNQPQHF. The CDR3 nucleotides read TGTGCCAGCAGTGACTGGGTCAGGGGTAACAATCAGCCCCAGCATTTT.

This clone turned up a few times. The chain carries TRBV11-3 and TRBJ1-1; 7 bases map to TRBD1. The CDR3 is 13 residues long. Germline V CDR1 and CDR2: SGHNT, YENEEA. J was trimmed by 4 bases and V by 4 bases; bases with no gene match: 3. For the CDR3, the DNA is TGTGCCAGCAGCTCTACAGGGGTCACTGAAGCTTTCTTT. Protein: CASSSTGVTEAFF.

The chain combines TRBV7-6 with TRBJ1-1, with D possibly TRBD1 on 5 matching bases. Trimming took off 2 bases at V and 2 bases at J, with 15 bases between the two ends. CDR1 and CDR2 from the germline V gene are SGHVS and FNYEAQ. The CDR3 is made up of 16 amino acids. CDR3 in amino acids: CASSLNPPGTNTEAFF. Here the CDR3 DNA reads TGTGCCAGCAGCTTAAATCCCCCAGGGACTAACACTGAAGCTTTCTTT.

The chain employs TRBV11-2 and TRBJ1-2; 10 nucleotides agree with TRBD1. The junction had 7 bases not matched to a gene; V was cut back by 5 bases and J by 4 bases. There are 15 residues in the CDR3. Germline CDR1 reads SGHAT; CDR2 reads FQNNGV. This CDR3 reads CASSAPRQGAYGYTF. The CDR3 DNA is TGTGCCAGCAGCGCACCGCGACAGGGGGCCTATGGCTACACCTTC.

The rearrangement uses TRBV7-8 and TRBJ2-6; D might be TRBD1 (6 bases). The CDR3 extends over 16 amino acids. Trimming took off 4 bases at V and 2 bases at J, with 12 bases between the two ends. Germline assignment: CDR1 SGHVS and CDR2 FQNEAQ. CDR3 sequence (DNA): TGTGCCAGCAGCTCACGAGAGGGGGCTGGGGCCAACGTCCTGACTTTC. As protein: CASSSREGAGANVLTF.

For the CDR3, the DNA is TGTGCCAGCAGCCCCCCCCTAGCGGGCCTAAAAGAGACCCAGTACTTC. This translates into CASSPPLAGLKETQYF. The rearrangement links TRBV7-8 to TRBJ2-5; 8 nucleotides line up with TRBD2. Germline CDR1 SGHVS, CDR2 FQNEAQ. Trimming at V came to 5 bases and at J to 3 bases, leaving 11 bases not matched to a gene. The CDR3 contains 16 residues. Full variable domain (outside the CDR3, taken from reference TRBV7-8 and TRBJ2-5): GAGVSQSPRYKVAKRGQDVALRCDPISGHVSLFWYQQALGQGPEFLTYFQNEAQLDKSGLPSDRFFAERPEGSVSTLKIQRTQQEDSAVYLCASSPPLAGLKETQYFGPGTRLLVL.

The CDR3 bases are TGTGCCAGTAGTATCGGGGACAGGGGGCGTTTCGATGAAAAACTGTTTTTT. It encodes CASSIGDRGRFDEKLFF. The rearrangement uses TRBV19 and TRBJ1-4; 12 bases fit TRBD1. The CDR3 totals 17 residues. Germline values: CDR1 LNHDA, CDR2 SQIVND (reference sequence). The V and J ends lost 3 bases and 6 bases, in that order; junction bases with no gene match: 8. Full variable domain (rest looked up from reference TRBV19 and TRBJ1-4): DGGITQSPKYLFRKEGQNVTLSCEQNLNHDAMYWYRQDPGQGLRLIYYSQIVNDFQKGDIAEGYSVSREKKESFPLTVTSAQKNPTAFYLCASSIGDRGRFDEKLFFGSGTQLSVL.

The rearrangement uses TRBV4-1 and TRBJ1-1, with 7 nucleotides matching TRBD1. Germline lookup yields CDR1 MGHRA and CDR2 YSYEKL. The CDR3 runs 17 residues. V lost 2 bases and J lost 1; bases outside the gene matches: 10. The CDR3 loop is CASSQTLNRGPNTEAFF. CDR3 nucleotide sequence: TGCGCCAGCAGCCAAACTCTTAACAGGGGACCGAACACTGAAGCTTTCTTT.

The gene calls are TRBV4-1 and TRBJ1-1; D gene uncertain. This CDR3 has 15 amino acids. Germline loops: CDR1 MGHRA, CDR2 YSYEKL. V gave up 4 bases and J gave up 3 bases, with 15 bases separating them. DNA of the CDR3: TGCGCCAGCAGCCCAGAGTCTCCCGTGGACACTGAAGCTTTCTTT. Amino acids: CASSPESPVDTEAFF.

A few counts support this clone. The CDR3 reads CASSFYRTEQYF. The CDR3 DNA sequence: TGTGCCAGCAGCTTTTATAGGACGGAGCAGTACTTC. V and J are TRBV7-9 and TRBJ2-7; unclear D gene. The CDR3 consists of 12 residues. Deletions cut 3 bases from V and 7 bases from J, with 10 bases between. CDR1 SEHNR and CDR2 FQNEAQ come from the germline V gene (reference sequence).

J is TRBJ1-1 and V is TRBV19; possible D gene TRBD1, 6 bases. V gave up 5 bases and J gave up 1 base, with 14 bases separating them. Germline CDR1 LNHDA, CDR2 SQIVND (reference sequence). The CDR3 length is 15 residues. The CDR3 spells CASSSNRAGNTEAFF. CDR3 DNA sequence: TGTGCCAGTAGTTCGAACAGGGCTGGGAACACTGAAGCTTTCTTT.

The J gene is TRBJ2-3, the V gene TRBV7-2; D is unresolved. This CDR3 is built from 14 residues. Deletions cut 5 bases from V and 6 bases from J, with 15 bases between. Per germline, CDR1 SGHTA and CDR2 FQGNSA. The CDR3 DNA reads as TGTGCCAGCAGCCATGCGGTCAGGCCGGATACGCAGTATTTT. Translated, it gives CASSHAVRPDTQYF.

The chain couples TRBV9 to TRBJ1-2, with D possibly being TRBD1 (6 bases). V lost 4 bases and J lost 5, with 15 bases in between. The CDR3 is 14 residues long. Germline CDR1 and CDR2: SGDLS and YYNGEE. CDR3 nucleotides: TGTGCCAGCAGCCCTGGGGACACCGGTTATGGCTACACCTTC. It codes for CASSPGDTGYGYTF.